The 21 T cell receptor beta chains given below trace back to one sample, sequenced in a study of blood T cell repertoires in COVID-19. The table came from immunoSEQ multiplex PCR; TCRdb's copy has only in-frame clones and leaves some out. The table includes around 78,000 clones, roughly 90% detected once. Sequenced material: PBMCs or T cells enriched from blood (not recorded which). These receptors came from a woman in her forties or fifties with acute COVID-19.

The chain is built from TRBV2 and TRBJ2-1; 9 bases fit TRBD1. The CDR3 contains 14 residues. Germline CDR1 reads SNHLY; CDR2 reads FYNNEI. Trimming removed 3 bases from V and 9 bases from J; junction bases left unmatched: 6. The chain's CDR3 is CASSEGGQGGEQFF. The DNA for the CDR3 is TGTGCCAGCAGTGAGGGGGGACAGGGCGGTGAGCAGTTCTTC.

In its sample, this clone was seen once. This chain links TRBV6-5 with TRBJ1-5, with TRBD1 as a possible D gene (5 bases). Trimming left V 7 bases short and J 5 bases short, with 12 bases between. CDR1 and CDR2 from the germline V gene are MNHEY and SVGAGI. CDR3 length: 13 residues. CDR3 in amino acids: CASIRGKDQPQHF. Written as DNA, the CDR3 is TGTGCCAGCATACGGGGGAAGGATCAGCCCCAGCATTTT.

The chain joins TRBV19 to TRBJ2-1; TRBD1 aligns across 12 bases. The V and J ends lost 4 bases and 11 bases, in that order; junction bases with no gene match: 3. CDR3 length: 13 residues. CDR1 and CDR2 from the germline V gene are LNHDA and SQIVND (reference sequence). The CDR3 DNA follows: TGTGCCAGTAGTACCGGGACAGGGGGCCAGCAGTTCTTC. This codes for CASSTGTGGQQFF.

This clone was seen a handful of times. The rearrangement links TRBV7-9 to TRBJ2-5; D possibly corresponds to TRBD2 (6 bases). The CDR3 consists of 14 residues. Between the trimmed V and J ends, which lost 0 bases and 7 bases, there was a span of 12 bases. CDR1 and CDR2 from the germline V gene are SEHNR and FQNEAQ (reference sequence). In DNA form, the CDR3 reads TGTGCCAGCAGCTTAGCGGGGCAGGGAGGGACCCAGTACTTC. This translates into CASSLAGQGGTQYF.

The gene calls are TRBV15 and TRBJ1-5, with 11 positions matching TRBD1. Germline V gene lookup returns CDR1 LNHNV and CDR2 YYDKDF (reference sequence). Unmatched junction bases numbered 3, after V lost 3 bases and J lost 8 bases. The CDR3 extends over 14 amino acids. The CDR3 region has the DNA TGTGCCACCAGCAGTGGGACAGGGGGAAAGCCCCAGCATTTT. Its translation is CATSSGTGGKPQHF.

The chain employs TRBV2 and TRBJ1-2, with 8 bases identical to TRBD1. The V gene's germline CDR1 is SNHLY and CDR2 FYNNEI. CDR3 length equals 16 residues. J gave up 0 bases and V 3 bases, and 6 bases lay outside the gene matches. This chain's CDR3 is CASSETGETANYGYTF. The CDR3 bases are TGTGCCAGCAGTGAGACAGGGGAAACCGCTAACTATGGCTACACCTTC.

Only one count was recorded for this clone. This chain links TRBV12-3 or TRBV12-4 with TRBJ1-1; D gene uncertain. V lost 3 bases to trimming and J lost 2 bases, with 4 bases between them. The CDR3 length is 12 residues. CDR3 sequence: CASSFVNTEAFF. CDR3 bases: TGTGCCAGCAGTTTCGTAAACACTGAAGCTTTCTTT.

This clone was counted once. Here the CDR3 DNA reads TGCGCCAGCAGCTGGACAGGGGATAACACTGAAGCTTTCTTT. Protein sequence: CASSWTGDNTEAFF. The chain links TRBV5-1 to TRBJ1-1, with 9 bases fitting TRBD1. Germline CDR1 SGHRS, CDR2 YFSETQ. The CDR3 loop spans 14 amino acids. The V segment lost 3 bases and the J segment 2 bases; nucleotides outside the gene matches: 2.

V usage is TRBV11-3 and J usage is TRBJ1-3; D is possibly TRBD1 (5 bases). Germline assignment: CDR1 SGHNT and CDR2 YENEEA. Trimming took 5 bases from V and 1 from J, leaving 12 bases between them. This CDR3 region has 15 residues. The CDR3 DNA reads as TGTGCCAGCAGCCTTACGACAGTTTCTGGAAACACCATATATTTT. Protein sequence: CASSLTTVSGNTIYF.

This rearrangement joins TRBV27 to TRBJ2-1, with D perhaps TRBD1 (6 bases). V lost 5 bases to trimming and J lost 8 bases, with 13 bases between them. Germline V gene lookup returns CDR1 MNHEY and CDR2 SMNVEV (reference sequence). CDR3 size: 13 residues. Here the CDR3 reads CASSLGTNYEQFF. In nucleotides, the CDR3 is TGTGCCAGCAGTCTTGGGACAAACTATGAGCAGTTCTTC.

The chain couples TRBV11-2 to TRBJ2-1, with 13 bases fitting TRBD2. The germline V gene has CDR1 SGHAT and CDR2 FQNNGV. This CDR3 has 19 residues. J was trimmed by 8 bases and V by 2 bases; bases with no gene match: 15. CDR3 DNA sequence: TGTGCCAGCAGCTTACAGGGACTAGCGGGGCGGAATGGTAAGTATGAGCAGTTCTTC. This gives the protein CASSLQGLAGRNGKYEQFF.

CDR3 sequence reads: CASRTGSSYEQYF. As DNA, the CDR3 is TGTGCCAGCAGGACAGGTAGCTCCTACGAGCAGTACTTC. This rearrangement joins TRBV11-2 to TRBJ2-7, with D possibly matching TRBD1 (6 bases). V was trimmed by 6 bases and J by 0 bases, leaving 9 bases between them. CDR1 is SGHAT and CDR2 is FQNNGV in the germline V gene. This CDR3 is 13 amino acids long.

This clone was observed once. The rearrangement links TRBV11-2 to TRBJ1-3; 9 nucleotides line up with TRBD1. This CDR3 region has 18 residues. After removal of 2 bases from V and 0 bases from J, the junction contained 8 bases not matched to a gene. Looked up from germline, CDR1 is SGHAT and CDR2 is FQNNGV. Written as DNA, the CDR3 is TGTGCCAGCAGCTTAAGGTGGGACAGGGCTCGCTCTGGAAACACCATATATTTT. Encoded protein: CASSLRWDRARSGNTIYF.

This chain uses TRBV12-3 or TRBV12-4 with TRBJ2-4; D is undetermined. Trimming removed 1 base at V and 5 bases at J, with 6 bases between. The CDR3 spans 13 residues. The CDR3 protein is CASSLGQENIQYF. CDR3 nucleotide sequence: TGTGCCAGCAGTTTAGGGCAGGAAAACATTCAGTACTTC.

The chain has TRBV5-1 and TRBJ2-1; 7 nucleotides match TRBD2. V lost 5 bases and J lost 4; bases outside the gene matches: 18. The CDR3 contains 18 residues. Germline CDR1 is SGHRS and CDR2 is YFSETQ. In DNA, the CDR3 is TGCGCCAGCAGACCTTCAACTAGCGCCGGTGGGACTTACAATGAGCAGTTCTTC. The encoded protein is CASRPSTSAGGTYNEQFF.

The chain employs TRBV10-1 and TRBJ2-7; maybe TRBD1 (6 bases). The CDR3 spans 14 residues. Germline loops: CDR1 WNHNN, CDR2 SYGVQD (reference sequence). Between the trimmed V and J ends, which lost 0 bases and 2 bases, there was a span of 8 bases. DNA for the CDR3: TGCGCCAGCAGTGAGTCACAGGGAGCCTACGAGCAGTACTTC. The encoded protein is CASSESQGAYEQYF.

The chain combines TRBV30 with TRBJ1-2; 11 nucleotides align to TRBD1. V trimming: 0 bases; J trimming: 7 bases; junction bases outside the gene matches: 1. This CDR3 comprises 13 residues. Germline CDR1 GTSNPN, CDR2 SVGIG (reference sequence). CDR3 loop: CAWSVGTGGGYTF. The DNA for the CDR3 is TGTGCCTGGAGTGTGGGGACAGGGGGTGGCTACACCTTC.

J is TRBJ2-3 and V is TRBV5-1; 7 bases are shared with TRBD2. This CDR3 is 16 amino acids long. Germline CDR1 reads SGHRS; CDR2 reads YFSETQ. Trimming removed 0 bases from V and 3 bases from J; junction bases left unmatched: 7. CDR3 DNA sequence: TGCGCCAGCAGCTTGGGGACTAGAGATAATACAGATACGCAGTATTTT. It specifies CASSLGTRDNTDTQYF.

The V and J genes are TRBV14 and TRBJ2-1, with TRBD2 identical over 8 bases. The germline V gene encodes CDR1 SGHDN and CDR2 FVKESK. The CDR3 runs to 16 residues. V was clipped by 4 bases and J by 6 bases; unmatched bases: 11. The DNA for the CDR3 is TGTGCCAGCAGCCCTAGGTCCGGGAGGGCCTCCAATGAGCAGTTCTTC. Amino acid sequence: CASSPRSGRASNEQFF. Full variable domain (outside the CDR3, taken from reference TRBV14 and TRBJ2-1): EAGVTQFPSHSVIEKGQTVTLRCDPISGHDNLYWYRRVMGKEIKFLLHFVKESKQDESGMPNNRFLAERTGGTYSTLKVQPAELEDSGVYFCASSPRSGRASNEQFFGPGTRLTVL.

J is TRBJ2-5 and V is TRBV30; maybe TRBD1 (5 bases). This CDR3 spans 15 amino acids. V lost 0 bases, J lost 2 bases, and 13 bases lay in between. CDR1 is GTSNPN and CDR2 is SVGIG in the germline V gene (reference sequence). The CDR3 DNA is TGTGCCTGGAGTGTAGATAGGACACTACAAGAGACCCAGTACTTC. Its protein is CAWSVDRTLQETQYF.

The V and J genes are TRBV5-8 and TRBJ2-7; no clear D. V lost 1 base to trimming and J lost 4 bases, with 12 bases between them. CDR3 length: 14 amino acids. In germline, CDR1 is SGHTS, CDR2 YDEGEE. Here the CDR3 DNA reads TGTGCCAGCAGCTTGTCCGGGTCCGTGTACGAGCAGTACTTC. It codes for CASSLSGSVYEQYF.